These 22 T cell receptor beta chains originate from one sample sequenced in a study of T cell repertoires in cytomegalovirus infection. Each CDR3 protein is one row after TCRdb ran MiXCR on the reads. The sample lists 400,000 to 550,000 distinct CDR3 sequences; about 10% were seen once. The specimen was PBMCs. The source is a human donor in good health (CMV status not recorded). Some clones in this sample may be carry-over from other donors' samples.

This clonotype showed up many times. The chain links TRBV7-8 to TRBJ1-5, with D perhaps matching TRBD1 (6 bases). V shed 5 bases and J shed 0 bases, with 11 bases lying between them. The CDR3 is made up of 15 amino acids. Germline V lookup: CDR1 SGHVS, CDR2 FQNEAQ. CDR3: CASSPDSNSNQPQHF. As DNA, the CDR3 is TGTGCCAGCAGCCCGGACAGCAATAGCAATCAGCCCCAGCATTTT.

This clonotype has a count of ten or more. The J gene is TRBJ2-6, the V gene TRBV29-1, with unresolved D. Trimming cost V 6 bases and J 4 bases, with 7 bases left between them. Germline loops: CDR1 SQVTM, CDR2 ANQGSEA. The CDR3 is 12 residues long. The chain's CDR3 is CSVAGGANVLTF. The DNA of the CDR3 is TGCAGCGTCGCCGGGGGGGCCAACGTCCTGACTTTC.

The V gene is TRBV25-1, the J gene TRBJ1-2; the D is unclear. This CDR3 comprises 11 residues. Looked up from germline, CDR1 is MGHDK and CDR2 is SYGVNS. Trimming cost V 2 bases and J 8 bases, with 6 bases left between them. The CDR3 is CASSEGRGYTF. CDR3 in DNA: TGTGCCAGCAGTGAAGGGAGGGGCTACACCTTC.

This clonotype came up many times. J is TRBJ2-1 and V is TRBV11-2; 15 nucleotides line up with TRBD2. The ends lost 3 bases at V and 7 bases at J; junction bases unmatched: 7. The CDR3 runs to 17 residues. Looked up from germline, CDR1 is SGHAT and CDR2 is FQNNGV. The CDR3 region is CASSFPGTSGRRNEQFF. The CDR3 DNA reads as TGTGCCAGCAGCTTTCCCGGGACTAGCGGGAGGAGGAATGAGCAGTTCTTC. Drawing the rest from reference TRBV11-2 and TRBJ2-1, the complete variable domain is EAGVAQSPRYKIIEKRQSVAFWCNPISGHATLYWYQQILGQGPKLLIQFQNNGVVDDSQLPKDRFSAERLKGVDSTLKIQPAKLEDSAVYLCASSFPGTSGRRNEQFFGPGTRLTVL.

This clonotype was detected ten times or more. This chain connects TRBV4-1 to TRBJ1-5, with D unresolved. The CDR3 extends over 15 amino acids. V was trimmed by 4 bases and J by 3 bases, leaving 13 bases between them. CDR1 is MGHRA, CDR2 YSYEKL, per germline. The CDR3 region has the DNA TGCGCCAGCAGCCCTTTACCGGGCCTCAATCAGCCCCAGCATTTT. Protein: CASSPLPGLNQPQHF.

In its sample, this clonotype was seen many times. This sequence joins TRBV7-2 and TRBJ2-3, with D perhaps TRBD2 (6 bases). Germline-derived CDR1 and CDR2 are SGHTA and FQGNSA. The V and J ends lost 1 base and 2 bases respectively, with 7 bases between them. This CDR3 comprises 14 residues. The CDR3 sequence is CASSLGGVTDTQYF. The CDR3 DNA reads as TGTGCCAGCAGCTTAGGCGGGGTCACAGATACGCAGTATTTT.

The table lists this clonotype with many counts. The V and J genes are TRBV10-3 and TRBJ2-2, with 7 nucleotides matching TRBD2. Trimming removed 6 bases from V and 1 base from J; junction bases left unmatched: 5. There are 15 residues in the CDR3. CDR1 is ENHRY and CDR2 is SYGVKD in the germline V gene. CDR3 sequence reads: CAIRGGTMNTGELFF. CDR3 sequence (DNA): TGTGCCATCAGGGGGGGGACTATGAACACCGGGGAGCTGTTTTTT.

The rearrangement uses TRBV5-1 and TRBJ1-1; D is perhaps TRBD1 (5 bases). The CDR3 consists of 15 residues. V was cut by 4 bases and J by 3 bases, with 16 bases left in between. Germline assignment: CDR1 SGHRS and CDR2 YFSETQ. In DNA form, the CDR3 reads TGCGCCAGCAGCCTTGGGACCCCTGTGGACACTGAAGCTTTCTTT. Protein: CASSLGTPVDTEAFF.

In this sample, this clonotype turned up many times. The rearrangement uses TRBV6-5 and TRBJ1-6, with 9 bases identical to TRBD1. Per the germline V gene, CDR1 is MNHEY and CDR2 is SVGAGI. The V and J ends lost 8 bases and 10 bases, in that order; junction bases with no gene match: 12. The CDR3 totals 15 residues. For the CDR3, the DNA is TGTGCCAGCTCTAACGGTGGGACAGGGAAATCACCCCTCCACTTT. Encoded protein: CASSNGGTGKSPLHF.

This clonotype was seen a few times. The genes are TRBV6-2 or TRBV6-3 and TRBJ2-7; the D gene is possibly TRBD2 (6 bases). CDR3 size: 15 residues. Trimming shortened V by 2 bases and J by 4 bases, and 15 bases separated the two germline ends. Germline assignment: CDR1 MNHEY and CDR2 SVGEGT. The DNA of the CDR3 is TGTGCCAGCAGTTACGACTGGGGAGGAGCGTACGAGCAGTACTTC. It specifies CASSYDWGGAYEQYF.

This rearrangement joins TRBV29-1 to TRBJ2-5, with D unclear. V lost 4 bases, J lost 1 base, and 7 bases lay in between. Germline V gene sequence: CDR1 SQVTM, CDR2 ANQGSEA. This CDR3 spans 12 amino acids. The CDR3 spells CSVAVSQETQYF. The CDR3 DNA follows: TGCAGCGTTGCCGTCAGCCAAGAGACCCAGTACTTC.

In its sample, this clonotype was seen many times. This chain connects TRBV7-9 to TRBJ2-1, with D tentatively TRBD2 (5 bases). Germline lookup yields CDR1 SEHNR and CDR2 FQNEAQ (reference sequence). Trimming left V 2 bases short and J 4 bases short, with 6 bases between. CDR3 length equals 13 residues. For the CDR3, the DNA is TGTGCCAGCAGCTTAAGCGGTTACAATGAGCAGTTCTTC. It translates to CASSLSGYNEQFF.

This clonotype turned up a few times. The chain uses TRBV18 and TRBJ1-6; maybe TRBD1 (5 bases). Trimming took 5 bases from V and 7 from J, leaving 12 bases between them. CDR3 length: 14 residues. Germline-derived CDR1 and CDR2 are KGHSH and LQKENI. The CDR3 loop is CASSSREGNSPLHF. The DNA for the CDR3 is TGTGCCAGCTCAAGCAGGGAAGGGAATTCACCCCTCCACTTT.

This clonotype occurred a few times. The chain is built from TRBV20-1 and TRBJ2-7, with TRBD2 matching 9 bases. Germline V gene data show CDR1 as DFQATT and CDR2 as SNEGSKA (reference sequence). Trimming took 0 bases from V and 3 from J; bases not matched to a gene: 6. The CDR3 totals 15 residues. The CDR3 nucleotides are TGCAGTGCTAGAGATCTACTAGCGGGTCTCTACGAGCAGTACTTC. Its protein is CSARDLLAGLYEQYF.

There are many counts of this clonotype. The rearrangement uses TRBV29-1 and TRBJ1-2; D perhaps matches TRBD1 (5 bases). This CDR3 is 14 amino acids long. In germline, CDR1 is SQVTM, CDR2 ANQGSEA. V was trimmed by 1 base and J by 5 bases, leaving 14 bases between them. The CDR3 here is CSVEGQTARYGYTF. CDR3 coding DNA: TGCAGCGTTGAAGGCCAGACAGCCCGGTATGGCTACACCTTC. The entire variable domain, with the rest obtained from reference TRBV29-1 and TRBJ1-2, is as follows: SAVISQKPSRDICQRGTSLTIQCQVDSQVTMMFWYRQQPGQSLTLIATANQGSEATYESGFVIDKFPISRPNLTFSTLTVSNMSPEDSSIYLCSVEGQTARYGYTFGSGTRLTVV.

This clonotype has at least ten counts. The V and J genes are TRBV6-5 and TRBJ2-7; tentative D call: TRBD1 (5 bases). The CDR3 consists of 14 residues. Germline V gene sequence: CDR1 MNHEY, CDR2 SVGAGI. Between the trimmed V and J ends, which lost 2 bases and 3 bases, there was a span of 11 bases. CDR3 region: CASSYRTSNYEQYF. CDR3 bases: TGTGCCAGCAGTTACCGGACATCCAACTACGAGCAGTACTTC.

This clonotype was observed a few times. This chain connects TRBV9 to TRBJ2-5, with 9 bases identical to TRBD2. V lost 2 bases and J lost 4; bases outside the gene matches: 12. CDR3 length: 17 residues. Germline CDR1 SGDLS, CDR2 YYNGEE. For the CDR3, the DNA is TGTGCCAGCAGCGTCGATGGGGCGGGAGGGCTGCCAGAGACCCAGTACTTC. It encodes CASSVDGAGGLPETQYF.

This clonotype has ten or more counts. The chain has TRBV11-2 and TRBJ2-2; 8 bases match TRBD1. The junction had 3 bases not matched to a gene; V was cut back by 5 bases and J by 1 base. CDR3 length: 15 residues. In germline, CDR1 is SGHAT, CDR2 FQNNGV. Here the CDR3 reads CASSTTGGNTGELFF. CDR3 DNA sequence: TGTGCCAGCAGCACCACAGGGGGGAACACCGGGGAGCTGTTTTTT.

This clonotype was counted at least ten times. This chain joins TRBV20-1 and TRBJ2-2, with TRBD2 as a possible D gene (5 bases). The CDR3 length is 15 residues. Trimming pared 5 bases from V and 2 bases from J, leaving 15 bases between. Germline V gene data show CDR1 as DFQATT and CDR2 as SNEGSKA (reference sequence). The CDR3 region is CSAVWTGKNTGELFF. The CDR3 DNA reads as TGCAGTGCTGTCTGGACTGGAAAAAACACCGGGGAGCTGTTTTTT.

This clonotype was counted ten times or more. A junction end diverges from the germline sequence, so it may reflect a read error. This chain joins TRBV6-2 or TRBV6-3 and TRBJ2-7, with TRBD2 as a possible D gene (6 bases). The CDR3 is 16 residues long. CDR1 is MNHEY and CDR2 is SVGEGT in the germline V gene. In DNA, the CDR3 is TGTGCCGGCAGCGTCGGGGACCGGCGCGGGACCTACGAGCAGTACTTC. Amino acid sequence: CAGSVGDRRGTYEQYF.

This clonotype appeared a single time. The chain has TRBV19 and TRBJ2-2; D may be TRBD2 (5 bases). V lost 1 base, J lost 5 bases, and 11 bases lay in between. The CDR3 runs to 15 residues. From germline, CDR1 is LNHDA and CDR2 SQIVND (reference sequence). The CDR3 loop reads CASSIGTGTTGELFF. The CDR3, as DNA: TGTGCCAGTAGTATAGGAACGGGAACTACCGGGGAGCTGTTTTTT.

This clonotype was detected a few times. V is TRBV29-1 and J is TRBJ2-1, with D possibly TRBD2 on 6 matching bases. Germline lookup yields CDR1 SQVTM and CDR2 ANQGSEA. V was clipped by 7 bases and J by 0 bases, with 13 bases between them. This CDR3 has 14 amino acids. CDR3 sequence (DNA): TGCAGCGCGGAACCGGGGGTCTCCTACAATGAGCAGTTCTTC. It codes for CSAEPGVSYNEQFF.